This TCR beta chain emerged from a study of shared clonotypes between healthy human individuals. Several immunoSEQ plates held equal portions of the genomic DNA taken from each subset. Using immunoSEQ multiplex PCR, the repertoire was profiled, and TCRdb retains in-frame clones only, with some absent. The sample lists roughly 490,000 clones, 76% occurring once. Sequencing was carried out using PBMCs. This TCR came from a woman between 35 and 50 years old in good health. Some clones in this sample may be carry-over from other donors' samples.

The CDR3 region has the DNA TGTGCCAGCAGTTACCGGACAGCCGATCAGCCCCAGCATTTT. It translates to CASSYRTADQPQHF. The chain uses TRBV6-5 and TRBJ1-5, with D possibly TRBD1 on 6 matching bases. Germline CDR1 is MNHEY and CDR2 is SVGAGI. V was shortened by 2 bases and J by 5 bases, with 10 bases between the two germline ends. CDR3 length: 14 residues.